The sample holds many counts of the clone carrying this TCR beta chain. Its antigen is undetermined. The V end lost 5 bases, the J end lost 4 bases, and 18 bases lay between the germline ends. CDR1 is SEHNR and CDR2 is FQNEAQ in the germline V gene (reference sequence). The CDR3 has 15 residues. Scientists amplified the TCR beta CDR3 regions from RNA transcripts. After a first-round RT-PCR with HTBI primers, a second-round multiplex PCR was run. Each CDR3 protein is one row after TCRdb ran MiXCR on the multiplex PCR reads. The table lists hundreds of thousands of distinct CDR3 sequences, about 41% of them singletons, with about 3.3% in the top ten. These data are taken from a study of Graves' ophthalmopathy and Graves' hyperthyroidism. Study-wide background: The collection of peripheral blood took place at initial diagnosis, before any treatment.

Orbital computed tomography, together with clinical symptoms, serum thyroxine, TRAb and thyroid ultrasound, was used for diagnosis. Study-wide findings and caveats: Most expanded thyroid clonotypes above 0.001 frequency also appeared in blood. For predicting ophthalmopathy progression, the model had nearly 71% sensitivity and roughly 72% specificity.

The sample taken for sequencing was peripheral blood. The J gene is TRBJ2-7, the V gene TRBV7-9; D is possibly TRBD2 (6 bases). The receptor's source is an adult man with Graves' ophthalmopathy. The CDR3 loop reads CASSQEEGAGYEQYF. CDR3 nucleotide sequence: TGTGCCAGCAGCCAAGAGGAGGGCGCAGGGTACGAGCAGTACTTC.